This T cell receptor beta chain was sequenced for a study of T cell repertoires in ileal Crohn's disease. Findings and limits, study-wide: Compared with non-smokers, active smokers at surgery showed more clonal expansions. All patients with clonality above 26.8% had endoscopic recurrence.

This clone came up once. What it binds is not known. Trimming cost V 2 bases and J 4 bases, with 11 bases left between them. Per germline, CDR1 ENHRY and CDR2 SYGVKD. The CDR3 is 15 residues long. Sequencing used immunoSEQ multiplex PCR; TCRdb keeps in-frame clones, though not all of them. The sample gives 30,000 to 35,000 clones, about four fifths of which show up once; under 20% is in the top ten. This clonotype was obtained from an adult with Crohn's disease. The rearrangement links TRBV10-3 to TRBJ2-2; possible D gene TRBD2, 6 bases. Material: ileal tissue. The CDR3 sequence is CAISEGGIGTGELFF. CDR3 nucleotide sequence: TGTGCCATCAGTGAGGGAGGGATAGGCACCGGGGAGCTGTTTTTT.